This TCR beta chain was sequenced for a study of T cell repertoires in cytomegalovirus infection. Whole-study context: Evidence of both CMV infection and a matching HLA type came from public TCR beta signatures.

Trimming at V came to 6 bases and at J to 4 bases, leaving 8 bases not matched to a gene. The V gene's germline CDR1 is MDHEN and CDR2 SYDVKM. The CDR3 covers 16 residues. A few counts support this clonotype. TCRdb re-called the reads through MiXCR, storing one row per CDR3 protein. Of 450,000 to 650,000 distinct CDR3 sequences listed, about a quarter are singletons. The sequence was collected from a human donor in good health (CMV status not recorded). Some clones in this sample may be carry-over from other donors' samples. The V call is TRBV28, the J call TRBJ2-1; 11 bases map to TRBD2. Sample: PBMCs. In nucleotides, the CDR3 is TGTGCCAGCAGCCTCCAGGGACTAGCGGAATACAATGAGCAGTTCTTC. It codes for CASSLQGLAEYNEQFF.